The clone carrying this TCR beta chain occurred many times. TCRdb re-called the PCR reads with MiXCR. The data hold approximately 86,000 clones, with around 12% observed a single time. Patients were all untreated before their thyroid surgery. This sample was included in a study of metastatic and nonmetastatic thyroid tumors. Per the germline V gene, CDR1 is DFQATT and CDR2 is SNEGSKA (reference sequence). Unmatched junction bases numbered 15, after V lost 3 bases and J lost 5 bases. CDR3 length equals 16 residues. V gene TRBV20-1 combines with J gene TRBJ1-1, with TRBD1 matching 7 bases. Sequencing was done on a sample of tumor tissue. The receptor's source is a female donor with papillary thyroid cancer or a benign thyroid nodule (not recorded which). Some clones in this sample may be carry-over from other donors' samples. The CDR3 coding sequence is TGCAGTGCTAGCTCAATTCAACAGATCAGGGGGACTGAAGCTTTCTTT. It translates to CSASSIQQIRGTEAFF.